This TCR beta chain comes out of a study of identical twins. Points from the study as a whole: Donors were not followed over many years; analysis was cross-sectional. Out-of-frame alpha sequences common to twins exhibited a surplus of low generation probability. There were fewer insertions in abundant cord blood beta clonotypes, but memory repertoires showed no such pattern. Models predicted too little out-of-frame TCR alpha sharing in monozygotic twins.

Ten or more counts support this clonotype. Its specificity is unknown. This CDR3 has 16 amino acids. Germline assignment: CDR1 SGHTA and CDR2 FQGNSA. Trimming took 3 bases from V and 6 from J, leaving 18 bases between them. In TCRdb, the 5' RACE reads were re-called with MiXCR into one record per CDR3 protein. In the table there are around 340,000 distinct CDR3 sequences, 7% to 9.5% of which are singletons. V usage is TRBV7-2 and J usage is TRBJ2-4; maybe TRBD2 (6 bases). The clonotype was recovered from a woman between 45 and 60 years old in good health. Material: naive T cells sorted from blood. This CDR3 is CASSLKAGTVGNIQYF. In DNA form, the CDR3 reads TGTGCCAGCAGCTTGAAGGCGGGAACGGTTGGAAACATTCAGTACTTC.